Each of the 3 T cell receptor beta chains below was sequenced from the same sample in a study of blood T cell repertoires in COVID-19. The data were produced by immunoSEQ multiplex PCR, yet TCRdb's version contains in-frame clones alone and is incomplete. The sample lists more than 150,000 clones, 80% to 90% occurring once. Sequenced input: peripheral blood. The origin of the receptors is a woman aged 70 to 79 with COVID-19, enrolled during active disease.

The chain joins TRBV10-3 to TRBJ2-4; D not certain. The CDR3 covers 15 residues. The germline CDR1 and CDR2 sequences are ENHRY and SYGVKD. Trimming left V 3 bases short and J 1 base short, with 10 bases between. CDR3 DNA sequence: TGTGCCATCAGTGACAGCAACGGGGCCAAAAACATTCAGTACTTC. It codes for CAISDSNGAKNIQYF.

A single count supports this clone. This sequence joins TRBV7-9 and TRBJ2-1; 7 nucleotides match TRBD2. V shed 1 base, J shed 8 bases, and the junction held 8 bases outside the gene matches. The CDR3 spans 15 residues. CDR1 SEHNR and CDR2 FQNEAQ come from the germline V gene (reference sequence). CDR3 nucleotide sequence: TGTGCCAGCAGCTTAGATGGCGGGAGTGGCTATGAGCAGTTCTTC. This codes for CASSLDGGSGYEQFF.

The CDR3 region has the DNA TGTGCCAGCAGGCTTAACAGGGGGGGCACTGAAGCTTTCTTT. It translates to CASRLNRGGTEAFF. V usage is TRBV27 and J usage is TRBJ1-1, with 8 bases that match TRBD1. With 6 bases clipped from V and 4 bases from J, the junction kept 7 bases outside the gene matches. The CDR3 spans 14 residues. Germline-derived CDR1 and CDR2 are MNHEY and SMNVEV (reference sequence).